Listed here are 28 T cell receptor beta chains from one sample, sequenced in a study of Graves' ophthalmopathy and Graves' hyperthyroidism (dated by TCRdb to the late 2010s). Data came from an Illumina HiSeq 2000. TCR beta CDR3 regions were amplified from RNA transcripts for repertoire sequencing. The first round was an RT-PCR using HTBI primers with the Qiagen OneStep RT-PCR kit, and this first round was followed by a second-round multiplex PCR, then size selection and purification. TCRdb trimmed the raw reads at Q25, called clones with MiXCR and kept productive beta chains. Entries are consolidated by CDR3 protein sequence, retaining the most common genes and DNA. Across this sample there are around 400,000 distinct CDR3 sequences, with approximately 16% seen only once. The top ten clonotypes cover roughly 1.5% of the sample. The sample was peripheral blood. Receptors were obtained from a woman aged 18-29 years with Graves' ophthalmopathy. Donor details come from another sample of the same person, matched by shared clones.

This clonotype has ten or more counts. V and J are TRBV6-1 and TRBJ1-2; D perhaps matches TRBD1 (6 bases). The CDR3 has 14 residues. The germline V gene encodes CDR1 MNHNS and CDR2 SASEGT. With 5 bases removed from V and 6 bases from J, the gap between germline ends came to 16 bases. The CDR3 nucleotides read TGTGCCAGCAGTACCTGGGATGGGGGCGATGGCTACACCTTC. It translates to CASSTWDGGDGYTF.

This clonotype was counted many times. This chain uses TRBV27 with TRBJ1-1; 7 bases are shared with TRBD1. Germline CDR1 and CDR2: MNHEY and SMNVEV (reference sequence). The V gene end was trimmed by 1 base and the J gene end by 1 base; junction bases not matched to a gene: 9. The length of the CDR3 is 17 residues. CDR3 region: CASSLFFRGVENTEAFF. The CDR3 nucleotides are TGTGCCAGCAGTTTATTCTTCAGGGGGGTAGAGAACACTGAAGCTTTCTTT.

This clonotype was observed at least ten times. The chain has TRBV12-3 or TRBV12-4 and TRBJ1-2, with D perhaps matching TRBD1 (5 bases). The V end was cut by 8 bases, the J end by 8 bases, with 18 bases between. The CDR3 totals 13 residues. The CDR3 here is CASGPGPRYGYTF. CDR3 DNA: TGTGCCAGCGGGCCAGGGCCCAGGTACGGCTACACCTTC.

This clonotype was detected many times. The CDR3 reads CASSLTGGAPRYGYTF. Here the CDR3 DNA reads TGTGCCAGCAGTTTAACAGGGGGAGCACCCCGCTATGGCTACACCTTC. The chain employs TRBV28 and TRBJ1-2; 8 positions agree with TRBD1. V was clipped by 2 bases and J by 4 bases; unmatched bases: 9. Germline CDR1 is MDHEN and CDR2 is SYDVKM. This CDR3 has 16 amino acids.

The rearrangement joins TRBV5-1 to TRBJ2-7; maybe TRBD2 (5 bases). The V gene's germline CDR1 is SGHRS and CDR2 YFSETQ. The CDR3 runs to 14 residues. V was cut by 5 bases and J by 2 bases, with 14 bases left in between. For the CDR3, the DNA is TGCGCCAGCAGTACCGGGAAGGGCGCCTACGAGCAGTACTTC. This codes for CASSTGKGAYEQYF.

In this sample, this clonotype turned up many times. V gene TRBV28 combines with J gene TRBJ1-3; no firm D call. CDR3 length: 13 amino acids. Germline CDR1 MDHEN, CDR2 SYDVKM. V gave up 1 base and J gave up 8 bases, with 9 bases separating them. The CDR3 nucleotides read TGTGCCAGCAGTTTATATCGCGGGGACACCATATATTTT. This gives the protein CASSLYRGDTIYF.

This clonotype was seen only a few times. V is TRBV20-1 and J is TRBJ2-4, with D possibly called TRBD1 or TRBD2 (5 bases each). This CDR3 region has 16 residues. The germline CDR1 and CDR2 sequences are DFQATT and SNEGSKA (reference sequence). V shed 5 bases and J shed 0 bases, with 17 bases lying between them. CDR3 sequence reads: CSAPWGWSSAKNIQYF. Here the CDR3 DNA reads TGCAGTGCTCCCTGGGGGTGGAGTTCAGCCAAAAACATTCAGTACTTC.

The rearrangement uses TRBV6-1 and TRBJ2-7, with D maybe TRBD1 (5 bases). V was pared by 6 bases and J by 0 bases, with 15 bases between. CDR3 length: 15 amino acids. Germline CDR1 and CDR2: MNHNS and SASEGT. The chain's CDR3 is CASRRSKDTSYEQYF. CDR3 in DNA: TGTGCCAGCAGGAGGAGTAAGGACACCTCCTACGAGCAGTACTTC.

This clonotype was seen ten or more times. This CDR3 is CRGGGNTEAFF. The CDR3 region has the DNA TGCAGGGGAGGGGGAAACACTGAAGCTTTCTTT. This chain connects TRBV20-1 to TRBJ1-1; possibly TRBD1 for D (6 bases). CDR1 and CDR2 (germline): DFQATT, SNEGSKA (reference sequence). This CDR3 has 11 amino acids.

The chain links TRBV30 to TRBJ2-2; no definite D call. Trimming pared 0 bases from V and 3 bases from J, leaving 5 bases between. Germline V gene data show CDR1 as GTSNPN and CDR2 as SVGIG (reference sequence). The CDR3 contains 13 residues. DNA of the CDR3: TGTGCCTGGAGTGTTGCTCACACCGGGGAGCTGTTTTTT. Translation: CAWSVAHTGELFF. Drawing the rest from reference TRBV30 and TRBJ2-2, the complete variable domain is SQTIHQWPATLVQPVGSPLSLECTVEGTSNPNLYWYRQAAGRGLQLLFYSVGIGQISSEVPQNLSASRPQDRQFILSSKKLLLSDSGFYLCAWSVAHTGELFFGEGSRLTVL.

This clonotype has ten or more counts. The V call is TRBV6-5, the J call TRBJ1-2; the match to TRBD1 covers 9 bases. The CDR3 runs to 15 residues. With V trimmed by 4 bases and J by 3 bases, 6 bases remained unmatched. Germline CDR1 MNHEY, CDR2 SVGAGI. The CDR3 bases are TGTGCCAGCAGTTTCACGGGACAGGGCTACTATGGCTACACCTTC. This encodes CASSFTGQGYYGYTF.

This clonotype was found many times. The chain recombines TRBV24-1 with TRBJ2-5; 9 bases map to TRBD2. V gave up 2 bases and J gave up 7 bases; unmatched junction bases: 7. Germline CDR1 is KGHDR and CDR2 is SFDVKD. CDR3 size: 15 residues. The CDR3 region has the DNA TGTGCCACCAGTGATTACGTAGCGGGGGCTGGGACCCAGTACTTC. It specifies CATSDYVAGAGTQYF.

In its sample, this clonotype was seen many times. The V gene is TRBV28, the J gene TRBJ2-7; TRBD2 matches at 8 bases. From germline, CDR1 is MDHEN and CDR2 SYDVKM. CDR3 size: 14 residues. Trimming removed 8 bases from V and 0 bases from J; junction bases left unmatched: 6. The CDR3 sequence is CASGTSGSSYEQYF. The CDR3 DNA reads TGTGCCAGCGGAACTAGCGGAAGCTCCTACGAGCAGTACTTC.

This clonotype was seen ten or more times. This chain joins TRBV12-3 or TRBV12-4 and TRBJ2-5; D is unresolved. V gave up 6 bases and J gave up 4 bases, with 9 bases separating them. The CDR3 contains 12 residues. In DNA form, the CDR3 reads TGTGCCAGCAGCTTCCATGGAGAGACCCAGTACTTC. Translating it yields CASSFHGETQYF.

This clonotype has ten or more counts. The gene calls are TRBV20-1 and TRBJ2-7; D remains ambiguous. Germline CDR1 reads DFQATT; CDR2 reads SNEGSKA (reference sequence). V lost 3 bases and J lost 0, with 6 bases in between. The CDR3 is 12 residues long. CDR3: CSARRSSYEQYF. For the CDR3, the DNA is TGCAGTGCTAGGCGGAGCTCCTACGAGCAGTACTTC.

This clonotype was found many times. This CDR3 reads CASSRTRWNTEAFF. The DNA of the CDR3 is TGTGCCAGCAGTAGAACAAGGTGGAACACTGAAGCTTTCTTT. The chain joins TRBV6-2 or TRBV6-3 to TRBJ1-1; D not resolved. Trimming took off 5 bases at V and 1 base at J, with 11 bases between the two ends. In germline, CDR1 is MNHEY, CDR2 SVGEGT. The CDR3 length is 14 residues.

Ten or more counts support this clonotype. The chain carries TRBV6-5 and TRBJ1-2; D not certain. CDR1 is MNHEY, CDR2 SVGAGI, per germline. This CDR3 has 15 residues. V was pared by 7 bases and J by 4 bases, with 19 bases between. In DNA, the CDR3 is TGTGCCAGCACTAATATTCCGGGATTGTCCTATGGCTACACCTTC. This gives the protein CASTNIPGLSYGYTF.

The table lists this clonotype with many counts. This chain connects TRBV24-1 to TRBJ2-5; 9 bases are a match to TRBD1. V lost 5 bases to trimming and J lost 5 bases; unmatched junction nucleotides: 14. The CDR3 spans 17 residues. Looked up from germline, CDR1 is KGHDR and CDR2 is SFDVKD. This CDR3 reads CATSAPRQGGIEETQYF. The DNA for the CDR3 is TGTGCCACCAGTGCCCCCCGACAGGGGGGGATTGAGGAGACCCAGTACTTC.

This clonotype was picked up many times. The CDR3 DNA sequence: TGTGCCAGTAGTCTCCTCGGACAGGAGAACACTGAAGCTTTCTTT. Its translation: CASSLLGQENTEAFF. The V gene is TRBV19, the J gene TRBJ1-1; 7 positions match TRBD1. The trim removed 5 bases at V and 1 base at J, leaving 7 bases unmatched. Germline V gene sequence: CDR1 LNHDA, CDR2 SQIVND (reference sequence). The CDR3 extends over 15 amino acids.

The chain uses TRBV5-1 and TRBJ2-7; no clear D gene. The CDR3 has 14 amino acids. Between the trimmed V and J ends, which lost 1 base and 0 bases, there was a span of 8 bases. Germline V gene sequence: CDR1 SGHRS, CDR2 YFSETQ. The CDR3 is CASSLIGNSYEQYF. CDR3 sequence (DNA): TGCGCCAGCAGCTTGATAGGGAACTCCTACGAGCAGTACTTC.

Many counts were recorded for this clonotype. The V gene is TRBV19, the J gene TRBJ1-1, with D unclear. The V end was cut by 2 bases, the J end by 4 bases, with 11 bases between. The CDR3 spans 14 residues. The V gene's germline CDR1 is LNHDA and CDR2 SQIVND (reference sequence). The CDR3 sequence: CASSILEGGTEAFF. The DNA for the CDR3 is TGTGCCAGTAGTATACTCGAGGGCGGCACTGAAGCTTTCTTT.

This clonotype was detected many times. V usage is TRBV10-2 and J usage is TRBJ2-7; 10 nucleotides match TRBD2. V shed 6 bases, J shed 4 bases, and the junction held 6 bases outside the gene matches. Germline values: CDR1 WSHSY, CDR2 SAAADI. The CDR3 totals 14 residues. The CDR3 protein is CASRLAGGDYEQYF. In DNA form, the CDR3 reads TGCGCCAGCAGATTAGCGGGAGGCGATTACGAGCAGTACTTC.

This clonotype was picked up many times. This sequence joins TRBV5-1 and TRBJ1-1; D ambiguous. V was shortened by 6 bases and J by 1 base, with 13 bases between the two germline ends. This CDR3 is 14 amino acids long. Germline V gene sequence: CDR1 SGHRS, CDR2 YFSETQ. CDR3 sequence: CASKLAQWNTEAFF. As DNA, the CDR3 is TGCGCCAGCAAGTTAGCACAATGGAACACTGAAGCTTTCTTT.

This clonotype appeared many times. This chain joins TRBV12-3 or TRBV12-4 and TRBJ2-5; D is possibly TRBD1 (5 bases). Trimming took 2 bases from V and 4 from J, leaving 5 bases between them. CDR3 length equals 12 residues. The CDR3 DNA follows: TGTGCCAGCAGTTTACAGGGAGAGACCCAGTACTTC. This gives the protein CASSLQGETQYF.

At least ten counts were recorded for this clonotype. The V call is TRBV6-5, the J call TRBJ1-6, with 10 bases lining up with TRBD1. CDR1 is MNHEY, CDR2 SVGAGI, per germline. V dropped 2 bases and J dropped 0; count of bases not matched to a gene: 7. The CDR3 extends over 19 amino acids. CDR3 protein: CASSYTGQGVGSYNSPLHF. CDR3 coding DNA: TGTGCCAGCAGTTACACCGGACAGGGGGTTGGCTCCTATAATTCACCCCTCCACTTT.

This clonotype was seen ten or more times. V is TRBV28 and J is TRBJ2-7; the D is unclear. V lost 3 bases and J 6 bases, leaving 18 bases between the germline ends. This CDR3 region has 15 residues. Germline V CDR1 and CDR2: MDHEN, SYDVKM. This CDR3 is CASSFLSLPRSEQYF. CDR3 DNA: TGTGCCAGCAGTTTCTTGTCTCTTCCCCGGTCCGAGCAGTACTTC.

This clonotype was counted ten times or more. The chain carries TRBV19 and TRBJ1-5; 8 bases are a match to TRBD1. The CDR3 runs to 16 residues. Germline loops: CDR1 LNHDA, CDR2 SQIVND (reference sequence). V lost 5 bases, J lost 3 bases, and 9 bases stayed unmatched. The CDR3 loop reads CASSYMAGGVNQPQHF. CDR3 bases: TGTGCCAGTAGTTATATGGCAGGGGGCGTCAATCAGCCCCAGCATTTT. Complete variable domain (other parts from reference TRBV19 and TRBJ1-5): DGGITQSPKYLFRKEGQNVTLSCEQNLNHDAMYWYRQDPGQGLRLIYYSQIVNDFQKGDIAEGYSVSREKKESFPLTVTSAQKNPTAFYLCASSYMAGGVNQPQHFGDGTRLSIL.

This clonotype has at least ten counts. The chain couples TRBV6-5 to TRBJ1-5, with D unresolved. The germline V and J ends were trimmed by 6 bases and 7 bases, with 16 bases remaining between them. CDR3 length: 14 amino acids. Germline V gene lookup returns CDR1 MNHEY and CDR2 SVGAGI. Here the CDR3 DNA reads TGTGCCAGCAGCTGGACGGACCTGGGACAGCCCCAGCATTTT. It specifies CASSWTDLGQPQHF.